This passage covers 3 T cell receptor beta chains from one sample sequenced in a study of Ad26.COV2.S vaccination and SARS-CoV-2 variants. Treatment specified: around 19 received Ad26.COV2.S at low or high dose, single or two shots; about 5 received placebo; per-sample allocation not given. The samples were gathered on day 63 after the first injection of vaccine or placebo. Assay used: immunoSEQ multiplex PCR; TCRdb lists only in-frame clones, some missing. The sample contains roughly 320,000 clones, around four fifths of which appear only once. The sequences come from peripheral blood, collected in a trial of Ad26.COV2.S vaccine versus placebo. Every receptor here comes from a person between 18 and 59 years old who received the Ad26.COV2.S COVID-19 vaccine or a placebo.

The genes are TRBV4-1 and TRBJ2-7; D might be TRBD1 (5 bases). The ends were cut back, 1 base at V and 3 bases at J, with 19 bases in the middle. This CDR3 has 17 amino acids. Germline V gene sequence: CDR1 MGHRA, CDR2 YSYEKL. The CDR3 spells CASSQGLIARTLYEQYF. DNA of the CDR3: TGCGCCAGCAGCCAAGGATTGATAGCACGGACACTCTACGAGCAGTACTTC.

The chain is built from TRBV21-1 and TRBJ2-1; TRBD2, the D gene given by the table, was not confirmed from the DNA. TRBV21-1 is noted as a pseudogene. This CDR3 has 19 residues. Written as DNA, the CDR3 is TGTGCCAGCAGGCGCATACCGGGACTAGCGGGGGCTCTAAAGTATGAGCAGTTCTTC. Its protein product is CASRRIPGLAGALKYEQFF.

This clone has only one observation. CDR3 nucleotide sequence: TGTGCCAGCAGTTTATTTAGCAATCAGCCCCAGCATTTT. This gives the protein CASSLFSNQPQHF. This chain links TRBV12-3 or TRBV12-4 with TRBJ1-5, with D uncertain. V gave up 2 bases and J gave up 0 bases, with 2 bases separating them. This CDR3 is 13 amino acids long.